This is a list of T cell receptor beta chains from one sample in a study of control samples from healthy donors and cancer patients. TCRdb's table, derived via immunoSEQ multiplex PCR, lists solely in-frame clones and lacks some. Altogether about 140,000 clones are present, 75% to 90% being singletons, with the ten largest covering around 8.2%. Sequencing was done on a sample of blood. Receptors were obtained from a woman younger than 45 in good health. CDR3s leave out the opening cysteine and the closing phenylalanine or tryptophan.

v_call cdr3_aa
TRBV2 ASSAQGLSGNTIY
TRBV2 ASSDMQGIAGSTQY
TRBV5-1 ASNSRTSGNTDTQY
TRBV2 ASSPGQGSYEQY
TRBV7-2 ASSTRVQETQY
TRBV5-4 ASSPSLAGVEQF
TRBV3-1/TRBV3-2 ASSQSDKYNEQF
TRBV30 AWRRDGYEQY
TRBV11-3 ASSTDRGLGETQY
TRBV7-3 ASSRTGRETQY
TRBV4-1 ASSSSVFSYNSPLH
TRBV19 ASSTHRAREGYEQY
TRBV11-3 ASSITGGNTEAF
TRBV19 ASSIALRGSQNIQY
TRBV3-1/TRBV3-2 ASSPRGFGNEQF
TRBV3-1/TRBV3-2 ASSQRGDLTTQPQH
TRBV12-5 ASVGGVRDGTSGRASYNEQF
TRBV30 AWDRENEKLF
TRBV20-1 SASYSSPNTGELF
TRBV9 ASSVGQGGNSPLH
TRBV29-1 SVEDPGDRDGGYT
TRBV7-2 ASSTRTEGLIPPLH
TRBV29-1 SVEGSGKASYNEQF
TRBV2 ASSELVLPGDTQY
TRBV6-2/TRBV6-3 ASIYGMGRNEQF
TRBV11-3 ASSSSGRIGNEQF
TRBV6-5 ASSPGTSGRETQY
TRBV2 ASSPGTLNTEAF
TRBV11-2 ASSARPGNTIY